The rows below give T cell receptor beta chains drawn from one sample of a study of blood T cell repertoires in COVID-19. TCRdb keeps only in-frame clones here, not all; method: immunoSEQ multiplex PCR. The table lists 250,000 to 300,000 clones, 90% of them singletons. Input material: peripheral blood. The source of these receptors is a woman aged 60 to 75 with COVID-19, enrolled during active disease. Each CDR3 is given with its conserved first and last residue. Each record gives: CDR3 length, V gene, D gene, J gene, clone size, CDR3 DNA, CDR3 protein. A D gene is named only where the DNA matches it firmly. Rows may omit the clone size; those that give it use once, few, many or a size class.

CDR3 length: 17; V gene: TRBV6-1; D gene: .; J gene: TRBJ1-5; clone size: .; CDR3 DNA: TGTGCCAGCAGTGACCTGGCATCAGGATCTAGCAATCAGCCCCAGCATTTT; CDR3 protein: CASSDLASGSSNQPQHF
CDR3 length: 19; V gene: TRBV3-1/TRBV3-2; D gene: TRBD1; J gene: TRBJ2-4; clone size: .; CDR3 DNA: TGTGCCAGCAGCCAAGTTCTGATGGGACAGTCCCTAGCCAAAAACATTCAGTACTTC; CDR3 protein: CASSQVLMGQSLAKNIQYF
CDR3 length: 14; V gene: TRBV6-4; D gene: .; J gene: TRBJ1-5; clone size: .; CDR3 DNA: TGTGCCATGTCGACAGTGCTAGACAATCAGCCCCAGCATTTT; CDR3 protein: CAMSTVLDNQPQHF
CDR3 length: 15; V gene: TRBV2; D gene: .; J gene: TRBJ1-6; clone size: .; CDR3 DNA: TGTGCCAGCAGAGCGACAGAGGCCTATAATTCACCCCTCCACTTT; CDR3 protein: CASRATEAYNSPLHF
CDR3 length: 13; V gene: TRBV10-3; D gene: TRBD1; J gene: TRBJ1-2; clone size: .; CDR3 DNA: TGTGCCATCAGTGAAGGACAGGGTGATGGCTACACCTTC; CDR3 protein: CAISEGQGDGYTF
CDR3 length: 15; V gene: TRBV2; D gene: .; J gene: TRBJ1-4; clone size: .; CDR3 DNA: TGTGCCAGCAGTGAAATAGGAGAGAGAGATGAAAAACTGTTTTTT; CDR3 protein: CASSEIGERDEKLFF
CDR3 length: 14; V gene: TRBV6-4; D gene: TRBD1; J gene: TRBJ1-1; clone size: .; CDR3 DNA: TGTGCCAGCAGGGAAACAGGGGGGGGCACTGAAGCTTTCTTT; CDR3 protein: CASRETGGGTEAFF
CDR3 length: 17; V gene: TRBV5-1; D gene: TRBD1; J gene: TRBJ2-3; clone size: .; CDR3 DNA: TGCGCCAGCAGCTTACCTACTTTCGGACAGGGGCAAGATACGCAGTATTTT; CDR3 protein: CASSLPTFGQGQDTQYF
CDR3 length: 13; V gene: TRBV19; D gene: TRBD1; J gene: TRBJ1-6; clone size: .; CDR3 DNA: TGTGCCAGTGGGGGACAGCTTTATTCACCCCTCCACTTT; CDR3 protein: CASGGQLYSPLHF
CDR3 length: 15; V gene: TRBV5-1; D gene: .; J gene: TRBJ2-7; clone size: .; CDR3 DNA: TGCGCCAGCAGCGCCACAGGGTCCGTCTCCTACGAGCAGTACTTC; CDR3 protein: CASSATGSVSYEQYF
CDR3 length: 14; V gene: TRBV29-1; D gene: .; J gene: TRBJ1-2; clone size: .; CDR3 DNA: TGCAGCGTTGAATTGGCTGTGGAGGACTATGGCTACACCTTC; CDR3 protein: CSVELAVEDYGYTF
CDR3 length: 13; V gene: TRBV29-1; D gene: TRBD1; J gene: TRBJ2-4; clone size: .; CDR3 DNA: TGCAGCAGCCGGGACAGGGACCAAAACATTCAGTACTTC; CDR3 protein: CSSRDRDQNIQYF
CDR3 length: 15; V gene: TRBV3-1/TRBV3-2; D gene: .; J gene: TRBJ1-2; clone size: .; CDR3 DNA: TGTGCCAGCAGCCAAGGTCGGGGGGGGAACTATGGCTACACCTTC; CDR3 protein: CASSQGRGGNYGYTF
CDR3 length: 15; V gene: TRBV5-1; D gene: TRBD1; J gene: TRBJ2-2; clone size: .; CDR3 DNA: TGCGCCAGCAGCTTAGGACAGGTTTCCACCGGGGAGCTGTTTTTT; CDR3 protein: CASSLGQVSTGELFF
CDR3 length: 15; V gene: TRBV7-8; D gene: .; J gene: TRBJ1-2; clone size: once; CDR3 DNA: TGTGCCAGCAGCTCGGACAGAAGCTTTTTCTATGGCTACACCTTC; CDR3 protein: CASSSDRSFFYGYTF
CDR3 length: 15; V gene: TRBV3-1/TRBV3-2; D gene: TRBD1; J gene: TRBJ1-2; clone size: .; CDR3 DNA: TGTGCCAGCAGCCAGCCCGACAGGGGAGGCTATGGCTACACCTTC; CDR3 protein: CASSQPDRGGYGYTF
CDR3 length: 16; V gene: TRBV13; D gene: .; J gene: TRBJ1-1; clone size: .; CDR3 DNA: TGTGCCAGCAGCTTAGTTCAGGGAAGGGGGAACACTGAAGCTTTCTTT; CDR3 protein: CASSLVQGRGNTEAFF
CDR3 length: 15; V gene: TRBV4-3; D gene: .; J gene: TRBJ1-1; clone size: .; CDR3 DNA: TGCGCCAGCAGCCATAACAGGGTCTTGAACACTGAAGCTTTCTTT; CDR3 protein: CASSHNRVLNTEAFF
CDR3 length: 17; V gene: TRBV7-6; D gene: .; J gene: TRBJ1-1; clone size: .; CDR3 DNA: TGTGCCAGCAGCTCCTTGGGGCAGGGAGGGATGTGGACTGAAGCTTTCTTT; CDR3 protein: CASSSLGQGGMWTEAFF
CDR3 length: 16; V gene: TRBV6-1; D gene: TRBD2; J gene: TRBJ2-7; clone size: few; CDR3 DNA: TGTGCCAGCAGTGCAATACTAGCGGGGAGCTCCTACGAGCAGTACTTC; CDR3 protein: CASSAILAGSSYEQYF
CDR3 length: 15; V gene: TRBV11-2; D gene: .; J gene: TRBJ2-7; clone size: .; CDR3 DNA: TGTGCCAGCAGCTTAGATTCGGGGGATTCACGCGAGCAGTACTTC; CDR3 protein: CASSLDSGDSREQYF
CDR3 length: 13; V gene: TRBV4-2; D gene: .; J gene: TRBJ2-7; clone size: .; CDR3 DNA: TGTGCCAGCAGCCAAGAGACTCGCTACGAGCAGTACTTC; CDR3 protein: CASSQETRYEQYF
CDR3 length: 13; V gene: TRBV3-1/TRBV3-2; D gene: .; J gene: TRBJ2-2; clone size: .; CDR3 DNA: TGTGCCAGCCTCGACAGGAGCACCGGGGAGCTGTTTTTT; CDR3 protein: CASLDRSTGELFF
CDR3 length: 16; V gene: TRBV11-3; D gene: TRBD2; J gene: TRBJ2-1; clone size: .; CDR3 DNA: TGTGCCAGCAGCTTAAGTTCTGGCGGGGGGGCTTATGAGCAGTTCTTC; CDR3 protein: CASSLSSGGGAYEQFF
CDR3 length: 15; V gene: TRBV5-8; D gene: TRBD1; J gene: TRBJ2-1; clone size: once; CDR3 DNA: TGTGCCAGCAGCTTGGGGGACAGAATCTACAATGAGCAGTTCTTC; CDR3 protein: CASSLGDRIYNEQFF
CDR3 length: 15; V gene: TRBV7-2; D gene: TRBD2; J gene: TRBJ2-7; clone size: .; CDR3 DNA: TGTGCCAGCAGCGTCCAACTAGCGGGGGGCCCTGAGCAGTACTTC; CDR3 protein: CASSVQLAGGPEQYF
CDR3 length: 14; V gene: TRBV19; D gene: .; J gene: TRBJ1-6; clone size: .; CDR3 DNA: TGTGCCAGTAGTATAGGCCAGTCTAATTCACCCCTCCACTTT; CDR3 protein: CASSIGQSNSPLHF
CDR3 length: 14; V gene: TRBV14; D gene: TRBD1; J gene: TRBJ1-6; clone size: .; CDR3 DNA: TGTGCCAGCAGCAATCAGGGGGCACGGTCACCCCTCCACTTT; CDR3 protein: CASSNQGARSPLHF
CDR3 length: 14; V gene: TRBV6-1; D gene: .; J gene: TRBJ1-2; clone size: once; CDR3 DNA: TGTGCCAGCAGTGAAGGACGCAGGATTTATGGCTACACCTTC; CDR3 protein: CASSEGRRIYGYTF
CDR3 length: 15; V gene: TRBV5-6; D gene: .; J gene: TRBJ1-2; clone size: .; CDR3 DNA: TGTGCCAGCAGCATCCGCGGACAGACCAGCTATGGCTACACCTTC; CDR3 protein: CASSIRGQTSYGYTF
CDR3 length: 15; V gene: TRBV11-2; D gene: .; J gene: TRBJ2-1; clone size: .; CDR3 DNA: TGTGCCAGCAGCTTAGGCAGGGGATGGGATAATGAGCAGTTCTTC; CDR3 protein: CASSLGRGWDNEQFF
CDR3 length: 15; V gene: TRBV3-1/TRBV3-2; D gene: TRBD1; J gene: TRBJ1-1; clone size: .; CDR3 DNA: TGTGCCAGCAGCCAAGTAGGGACAGGGGACACTGAAGCTTTCTTT; CDR3 protein: CASSQVGTGDTEAFF
CDR3 length: 16; V gene: TRBV5-4; D gene: .; J gene: TRBJ1-2; clone size: .; CDR3 DNA: TGTGCCAGCAGCTTCCCTCGGTCGGAGGGTAACTATGGCTACACCTTC; CDR3 protein: CASSFPRSEGNYGYTF
CDR3 length: 18; V gene: TRBV2; D gene: TRBD1; J gene: TRBJ1-4; clone size: .; CDR3 DNA: TGTGCCAGGATAGTATTGCCGGGACAGGGTTTTACGGGTGAAAAACTGTTTTTT; CDR3 protein: CARIVLPGQGFTGEKLFF
CDR3 length: 14; V gene: TRBV6-5; D gene: .; J gene: TRBJ2-2; clone size: .; CDR3 DNA: TGTGCCAGCAATCCAGGGTTTAACACCGGGGAGCTGTTTTTT; CDR3 protein: CASNPGFNTGELFF
CDR3 length: 15; V gene: TRBV7-8; D gene: TRBD1; J gene: TRBJ2-7; clone size: .; CDR3 DNA: TGTGCCAGCAGCTTAGGGACAGGGGCCAGCTACGAGCAGTACTTC; CDR3 protein: CASSLGTGASYEQYF
CDR3 length: 15; V gene: TRBV7-3; D gene: .; J gene: TRBJ2-1; clone size: .; CDR3 DNA: TGTGCCAGCAGCTTGGGGCAGGGGCCCTACAATGAGCAGTTCTTC; CDR3 protein: CASSLGQGPYNEQFF